These 28 T cell receptor beta chains were sequenced from one sample in a study of patients and donors after allogeneic stem cell transplantation (dated by TCRdb to between 2020 and 2021). Library preparation was by RT-PCR. TCRdb lists the instrument as NextSeq 550. TCRdb redid the processing of the public reads, applying fastp at Q25 and MiXCR, and retained in-frame beta chains. Each CDR3 protein appears once, grouped with its most common genes and DNA. This sample is represented by some 960,000 distinct CDR3 sequences; more than 15% of them were singletons. The ten largest clones capture approximately 5.9% of the sample. The sample comprised blood, either unsorted or a sorted T cell fraction (not recorded which). These receptors were collected from a human donor who was either an allogeneic HSCT recipient or a stem cell or donor lymphocyte infusion donor (not recorded which). It is not recorded whose cells these are; they may come from a transplant donor.

V is TRBV2 and J is TRBJ2-1; 8 bases line up with TRBD2. The CDR3 length is 17 residues. With 6 bases clipped from V and 3 bases from J, the junction kept 13 bases outside the gene matches. Germline CDR1 is SNHLY and CDR2 is FYNNEI. The CDR3 is CASSGPPSGQVYNEQFF. The CDR3 nucleotides are TGTGCCAGCAGCGGTCCTCCTAGCGGGCAAGTCTACAATGAGCAGTTCTTC.

The genes are TRBV12-3 or TRBV12-4 and TRBJ1-2; D remains unclear. This CDR3 has 14 residues. V was shortened by 0 bases and J by 5 bases, with 10 bases between the two germline ends. The CDR3 reads CASSLARRSYGYTF. The CDR3 DNA sequence: TGTGCCAGCAGTTTAGCGCGAAGGAGTTATGGCTACACCTTC.

This clonotype was seen a handful of times. The chain recombines TRBV9 with TRBJ1-1; possible D gene TRBD1, 5 bases. The CDR3 has 14 amino acids. V shed 0 bases and J shed 4 bases, with 10 bases lying between them. CDR1 and CDR2 from the germline V gene are SGDLS and YYNGEE. The CDR3 region has the DNA TGTGCCAGCAGCGTAGCAGGGAGGTCCACTGAAGCTTTCTTT. Amino acid sequence: CASSVAGRSTEAFF.

This clonotype was picked up a small number of times. The CDR3 DNA follows: TGTGCCAGCGGAGGACAGGTCGGCCCAGATACGCAGTATTTT. It translates to CASGGQVGPDTQYF. This chain connects TRBV21-1 to TRBJ2-3; the table names TRBD1, a call not compared with the DNA. TRBV21-1 is designated a pseudogene. CDR3 size: 14 residues.

This clonotype was seen only a few times. J is TRBJ2-3 and V is TRBV6-1; 10 nucleotides agree with TRBD2. From germline, CDR1 is MNHNS and CDR2 SASEGT. The trim removed 7 bases at V and 7 bases at J, leaving 5 bases unmatched. The CDR3 is made up of 13 amino acids. The CDR3 sequence: CASNEREGNTQYF. Here the CDR3 DNA reads TGTGCCAGCAATGAGCGGGAGGGTAATACGCAGTATTTT.

The chain couples TRBV24-1 to TRBJ1-4; possibly TRBD1 for D (5 bases). Germline values: CDR1 KGHDR, CDR2 SFDVKD. V was clipped by 4 bases and J by 14 bases, with 13 bases between them. The CDR3 spans 12 residues. CDR3 nucleotides: TGTGCCACCAGTGAAACCGGGACCGAGCTGTTTTTT. It translates to CATSETGTELFF.

V gene TRBV25-1 combines with J gene TRBJ1-4, with D unclear. Trimming shortened V by 2 bases and J by 0 bases, and 19 bases separated the two germline ends. The CDR3 runs to 19 residues. Per germline, CDR1 MGHDK and CDR2 SYGVNS. CDR3 sequence: CASSEPWRADSPTNEKLFF. In DNA, the CDR3 is TGTGCCAGCAGTGAACCCTGGAGGGCAGACTCTCCAACTAATGAAAAACTGTTTTTT.

This clonotype was observed a few times. CDR3 sequence reads: CARVQDNEQYF. Here the CDR3 DNA reads TGTGCCAGAGTACAGGATAACGAGCAGTACTTC. The rearrangement uses TRBV6-5 and TRBJ2-7; D is perhaps TRBD1 (5 bases). Trimming shortened V by 9 bases and J by 5 bases, and 11 bases separated the two germline ends. Germline CDR1 reads MNHEY; CDR2 reads SVGAGI. The CDR3 loop spans 11 amino acids.

This clonotype was found a few times. The chain employs TRBV9 and TRBJ2-1, with TRBD2 matching 13 bases. This CDR3 region has 16 residues. Trimming took 2 bases from V and 9 from J; bases not matched to a gene: 8. Germline CDR1 SGDLS, CDR2 YYNGEE. The CDR3 loop reads CASSVTGTSGVSEQFF. Here the CDR3 DNA reads TGTGCCAGCAGCGTTACCGGGACTAGCGGGGTCAGTGAGCAGTTCTTC. The full variable domain, with the rest looked up from reference TRBV9 and TRBJ2-1, is DSGVTQTPKHLITATGQRVTLRCSPRSGDLSVYWYQQSLDQGLQFLIQYYNGEERAKGNILERFSAQQFPDLHSELNLSSLELGDSALYFCASSVTGTSGVSEQFFGPGTRLTVL.

The chain joins TRBV13 to TRBJ2-3; weak D call: TRBD1 (6 bases). Germline V CDR1 and CDR2: PRHDT, FYEKMQ (reference sequence). Trimming shortened V by 4 bases and J by 1 base, and 9 bases separated the two germline ends. The CDR3 has 14 residues. The CDR3 is CASSSYRGTDTQYF. In nucleotides, the CDR3 is TGTGCCAGCAGCTCGTACAGGGGCACAGATACGCAGTATTTT.

A few counts support this clonotype. This chain's CDR3 is CSGGTAHYEQYF. CDR3 coding DNA: TGCAGCGGGGGGACAGCCCACTACGAGCAGTACTTC. The chain combines TRBV29-1 with TRBJ2-7, with 7 positions matching TRBD1. This CDR3 has 12 amino acids. Germline trimming cut 7 bases from V and 3 bases from J; bases unmatched to any gene: 6. The germline V gene has CDR1 SQVTM and CDR2 ANQGSEA.

J is TRBJ1-2 and V is TRBV9; maybe TRBD1 (6 bases). There are 17 residues in the CDR3. V was trimmed by 4 bases and J by 3 bases, leaving 22 bases between them. Germline V CDR1 and CDR2: SGDLS, YYNGEE. The CDR3 nucleotides read TGTGCCAGCAGCTCAGTCAGAGCGTGGGGGCGGGACTATGGCTACACCTTC. It is translated as CASSSVRAWGRDYGYTF.

This clonotype appeared a few times. The rearrangement links TRBV27 to TRBJ2-6; maybe TRBD1 (6 bases). Trimming pared 5 bases from V and 0 bases from J, leaving 14 bases between. CDR3 length: 17 residues. In germline, CDR1 is MNHEY, CDR2 SMNVEV (reference sequence). The CDR3 protein is CASSPDRFYSGANVLTF. DNA of the CDR3: TGTGCCAGCAGTCCCGACAGGTTCTACTCTGGGGCCAACGTCCTGACTTTC.

This clonotype was counted only a few times. This chain uses TRBV5-1 with TRBJ2-7; tentative D call: TRBD1 (5 bases). The CDR3 extends over 18 amino acids. CDR1 SGHRS and CDR2 YFSETQ come from the germline V gene. The V end was cut by 0 bases, the J end by 1 base, with 20 bases between. The CDR3, as DNA: TGCGCCAGCAGCTTGGCCCCCCAGGGTGCGATTGGGTCCTACGAGCAGTACTTC. It translates to CASSLAPQGAIGSYEQYF.

This clonotype has a count of ten or more. V usage is TRBV4-3 and J usage is TRBJ1-5; tentative D call: TRBD1 (6 bases). The V gene's germline CDR1 is LGHNA and CDR2 YSLEER. The CDR3 is 15 amino acids. V gave up 0 bases and J gave up 4 bases, with 10 bases separating them. CDR3 coding DNA: TGCGCCAGCAGCCAAGACTGGACAGCGAATCAGCCCCAGCATTTT. This encodes CASSQDWTANQPQHF.

In regard to this clonotype: Possible read error: a much larger clone is one base away. J is TRBJ2-2 and V is TRBV25-1; TRBD1 might be the D (5 bases). This CDR3 region has 15 residues. Germline V CDR1 and CDR2: MGHDK, SYGVNS. The germline V and J ends were trimmed by 3 bases and 0 bases, with 8 bases remaining between them. CDR3 sequence: CASSDATANTGELFF. The CDR3 DNA is TGTGCCAGCAGTGATGCGACAGCGAACACCGGGGAGCTGTTTTTT.

The rearrangement uses TRBV12-5 and TRBJ2-1; perhaps TRBD2 as D (6 bases). The CDR3 extends over 15 amino acids. Germline V lookup: CDR1 LGHNT, CDR2 FRNRAP. Trimming took off 5 bases at V and 8 bases at J, with 19 bases between the two ends. The CDR3 loop reads CASGGTPPGAHEQFF. As DNA, the CDR3 is TGTGCTAGTGGTGGGACTCCACCCGGGGCCCATGAGCAGTTCTTC.

This chain uses TRBV7-9 with TRBJ2-3; TRBD1 aligns across 8 bases. The CDR3 length is 17 residues. The V gene's germline CDR1 is SEHNR and CDR2 FQNEAQ (reference sequence). V lost 2 bases, J lost 4 bases, and 11 bases stayed unmatched. The CDR3 DNA reads as TGTGCCAGCAGCTTAAGAAAGTTGGCAGGGGGCGCAGATACGCAGTATTTT. The encoded protein is CASSLRKLAGGADTQYF.

The V gene is TRBV6-1, the J gene TRBJ1-2, with D maybe TRBD1 (6 bases). The V gene's germline CDR1 is MNHNS and CDR2 SASEGT. Trimming removed 5 bases at V and 0 bases at J, with 10 bases between. The length of the CDR3 is 14 residues. Written as DNA, the CDR3 is TGTGCCAGCAGTCGAGGGGGAGCTAACTATGGCTACACCTTC. Its translation: CASSRGGANYGYTF.

This clonotype was found a few times. The rearrangement joins TRBV5-1 to TRBJ2-5; 9 bases align to TRBD2. After removal of 1 base from V and 6 bases from J, the junction contained 10 bases not matched to a gene. The CDR3 spans 16 residues. Per the germline V gene, CDR1 is SGHRS and CDR2 is YFSETQ. The CDR3 is CASSLKAGGQGKTQYF. The CDR3 bases are TGCGCCAGCAGCTTGAAAGCGGGGGGCCAGGGGAAGACCCAGTACTTC. The complete variable domain, with remaining parts taken from reference TRBV5-1 and TRBJ2-5, reads KAGVTQTPRYLIKTRGQQVTLSCSPISGHRSVSWYQQTPGQGLQFLFEYFSETQRNKGNFPGRFSGRQFSNSRSEMNVSTLELGDSALYLCASSLKAGGQGKTQYFGPGTRLLVL.

This clonotype has just one count. The genes are TRBV13 and TRBJ2-7; 7 bases line up with TRBD2. The CDR3 is 12 residues long. Germline CDR1 reads PRHDT; CDR2 reads FYEKMQ (reference sequence). Germline trimming cut 8 bases from V and 6 bases from J; bases unmatched to any gene: 7. The CDR3 loop reads CASHGEGGEQYF. CDR3 nucleotides: TGTGCCAGCCACGGGGAGGGCGGCGAGCAGTACTTC.

This clonotype was found many times. The CDR3 DNA is TGTGCCAGCAGTCCCCGACTAGCGGGAGAACCCGAGCAGTACTTC. Protein sequence: CASSPRLAGEPEQYF. The chain has TRBV27 and TRBJ2-7; the match to TRBD2 covers 12 bases. CDR3 length: 15 amino acids. After removal of 5 bases from V and 6 bases from J, the junction contained 8 bases not matched to a gene. The V gene's germline CDR1 is MNHEY and CDR2 SMNVEV (reference sequence).

This clonotype was seen only a few times. The chain is built from TRBV12-3 or TRBV12-4 and TRBJ2-2; TRBD2 agrees at 12 bases. The V gene end was trimmed by 4 bases and the J gene end by 11 bases; junction bases not matched to a gene: 8. The CDR3 consists of 15 residues. The DNA for the CDR3 is TGTGCCAGCAGTTACCCAGGACTAGCGGGGTATGAGCTGTTTTTT. Residues: CASSYPGLAGYELFF.

This clonotype was counted only a few times. The rearrangement uses TRBV4-2 and TRBJ2-2; no clear D. The CDR3 loop spans 16 amino acids. Trimming stripped 6 bases from V and 7 bases from J, with 21 bases between. In germline, CDR1 is LGHNA, CDR2 YNFKEQ. The CDR3 sequence: CASSNPDAMRVGELFF. In DNA form, the CDR3 reads TGTGCCAGCAGTAACCCGGACGCCATGAGAGTCGGGGAGCTGTTTTTT.

This rearrangement joins TRBV5-1 to TRBJ2-1, with 7 bases matching TRBD2. Germline V gene sequence: CDR1 SGHRS, CDR2 YFSETQ. Germline trimming cut 7 bases from V and 1 base from J; bases unmatched to any gene: 8. CDR3 length equals 15 residues. This CDR3 is CASLAVGGSYNEQFF. CDR3 sequence (DNA): TGCGCCAGCCTCGCCGTGGGAGGGTCCTACAATGAGCAGTTCTTC.

This clonotype was seen a few times. The chain couples TRBV12-3 or TRBV12-4 to TRBJ2-1; D gene ambiguous. This CDR3 is built from 14 residues. Trimming removed 5 bases from V and 9 bases from J, with 17 bases in between. CDR3 protein: CASSPALKVIEQFF. In DNA, the CDR3 is TGTGCCAGCAGTCCGGCCCTAAAGGTAATTGAGCAGTTCTTC.

This clonotype showed up just a few times. The chain carries TRBV21-1 and TRBJ2-6; TRBD2 is the table's D call and was not checked against the DNA. TRBV21-1 is listed as a pseudogene. This CDR3 contains 20 residues. CDR3 amino acids: CASSKGTRSSRTSGANVLTF. The CDR3 region has the DNA TGTGCCAGCAGCAAAGGTACACGTTCCTCCCGTACCTCTGGGGCCAACGTCCTGACTTTC.

The chain carries TRBV7-8 and TRBJ1-6, with D perhaps TRBD1 (5 bases). CDR1 and CDR2 from the germline V gene are SGHVS and FQNEAQ. Trimming removed 5 bases at V and 6 bases at J, with 20 bases between. CDR3 length: 17 residues. The CDR3 sequence: CASSAHRGRSFNSPLHF. CDR3 coding DNA: TGTGCCAGCAGCGCACACCGGGGCCGGAGTTTTAATTCACCCCTCCACTTT.